Presented here are 32 T cell receptor beta chains from one specimen sequenced in a study of T cells in Graves' hyperthyroidism and ophthalmopathy (dated by TCRdb to between 2018 and 2021). Library construction relied on multiplex PCR. The sequencing machine was an Illumina HiSeq 2000. The TCR beta CDR3 regions were amplified from the RNA transcripts. The TCR CDR3 was subjected to a first round of RT-PCR using the HTBI primer set and the Qiagen OneStep RT-PCR kit. The public reads were run again by TCRdb, first through fastp at Q25 and then through MiXCR, and only productive beta chains were kept. Each CDR3 protein gets just one entry, which takes the most common genes and DNA from the rows behind it. In all, the sample holds approximately 600,000 distinct CDR3 sequences, and 15% to 20% of those were seen once. The biggest ten clones account for 3.5% to 4% of the sample. What was sequenced was blood. These receptors all come from a woman in her 30s with Graves' hyperthyroidism.

The chain is built from TRBV5-6 and TRBJ2-6, with 7 bases aligning to TRBD2. V was clipped by 2 bases and J by 0 bases; unmatched bases: 8. Looked up from germline, CDR1 is SGHDT and CDR2 is YYEEEE. CDR3 size: 18 residues. The DNA of the CDR3 is TGTGCCAGCAGCTTTATCTCTTGGGGGGGCTCTGGGGCCAACGTCCTGACTTTC. Translating it yields CASSFISWGGSGANVLTF. The full variable domain, completed using reference TRBV5-6 and TRBJ2-6, is DAGVTQSPTHLIKTRGQQVTLRCSPKSGHDTVSWYQQALGQGPQFIFQYYEEEERQRGNFPDRFSGHQFPNYSSELNVNALLLGDSALYLCASSFISWGGSGANVLTFGAGSRLTVL.

This clonotype was seen ten or more times. The V call is TRBV20-1, the J call TRBJ2-7, with 7 bases lining up with TRBD1. Germline CDR1 DFQATT, CDR2 SNEGSKA (reference sequence). The J segment lost 8 bases and the V segment lost 3 bases, leaving 4 bases of the junction unmatched. The CDR3 has 11 residues. CDR3 bases: TGCAGTGCTAGGCGACAGGGACAGCAGTACTTC. Translating gives CSARRQGQQYF.

The table lists this clonotype with many counts. The chain has TRBV4-1 and TRBJ2-1; a weak D match, TRBD2 (6 bases). The CDR3 loop spans 15 amino acids. Germline V CDR1 and CDR2: MGHRA, YSYEKL. V was cut by 1 base and J by 1 base, with 8 bases left in between. The CDR3 bases are TGCGCCAGCAGCCAAGTTGCGGGATCCTACAATGAGCAGTTCTTC. This sequence encodes CASSQVAGSYNEQFF.

This clonotype appeared many times. This chain uses TRBV7-8 with TRBJ2-1; TRBD1 might be the D (5 bases). Trimming removed 5 bases at V and 8 bases at J, with 10 bases between. CDR1 is SGHVS, CDR2 FQNEAQ, per germline. This CDR3 has 12 residues. Here the CDR3 DNA reads TGTGCCAGCAGCCCGGCCAGGGATGAGCAGTTCTTC. It encodes CASSPARDEQFF.

Comments on this clonotype: It may be a read error: a sequence one base away is much more abundant. CDR3 coding DNA: TGTGCCAGCGTCGTCCGCAAAACACAGGGGATAATGCACACTGAAGCTTTCTTT. This translates into CASVVRKTQGIMHTEAFF. The V and J genes are TRBV6-2 or TRBV6-3 and TRBJ1-1; TRBD1 matches 7 bases. Trimming removed 8 bases from V and 3 bases from J; junction bases left unmatched: 21. Germline lookup yields CDR1 MNHEY and CDR2 SVGEGT. The CDR3 length is 18 residues.

This clonotype appeared a few times. V usage is TRBV27 and J usage is TRBJ1-5; D uncertain. The CDR3 is 14 residues long. The ends were cut back, 6 bases at V and 3 bases at J, with 12 bases in the middle. In germline, CDR1 is MNHEY, CDR2 SMNVEV (reference sequence). In DNA, the CDR3 is TGTGCCAGCAGGGTAATTGGGATCAATCAGCCCCAGCATTTT. Amino acids: CASRVIGINQPQHF.

This clonotype showed up just a few times. This chain links TRBV5-4 with TRBJ2-7; TRBD1 matches at 8 bases. V gave up 5 bases and J gave up 5 bases; unmatched junction bases: 12. Germline CDR1 and CDR2: SGHNT and YYREEE (reference sequence). This CDR3 has 15 amino acids. The CDR3 DNA reads TGTGCCAGCAGAAACCGCCAGGGGGCGGATAACGAGCAGTACTTC. It translates to CASRNRQGADNEQYF. Combining the CDR3 with reference TRBV5-4 and TRBJ2-7 gives the whole variable domain ETGVTQSPTHLIKTRGQQVTLRCSSQSGHNTVSWYQQALGQGPQFIFQYYREEENGRGNFPPRFSGLQFPNYSSELNVNALELDDSALYLCASRNRQGADNEQYFGPGTRLTVT.

This clonotype was detected ten times or more. J is TRBJ1-1 and V is TRBV5-1; 8 nucleotides match TRBD1. Unmatched junction bases numbered 6, after V lost 1 base and J lost 4 bases. This CDR3 region has 15 residues. The germline CDR1 and CDR2 sequences are SGHRS and YFSETQ. Here the CDR3 DNA reads TGCGCCAGCAGCTTGACTGACAGGGGAACCACTGAAGCTTTCTTT. Translated, it gives CASSLTDRGTTEAFF.

The chain couples TRBV20-1 to TRBJ1-2; 9 positions agree with TRBD1. Trimming removed 6 bases from V and 4 bases from J; junction bases left unmatched: 6. The CDR3 consists of 13 residues. Germline V gene lookup returns CDR1 DFQATT and CDR2 SNEGSKA (reference sequence). The CDR3 reads CSAATGGGYGYTF. DNA of the CDR3: TGCAGTGCGGCTACAGGGGGCGGCTATGGCTACACCTTC.

This clonotype was seen ten or more times. This CDR3 is CASSDGWELNEQFF. Written as DNA, the CDR3 is TGTGCCAGCAGCGACGGGTGGGAGTTGAATGAGCAGTTCTTC. This sequence joins TRBV3-1 and TRBJ2-1, with D maybe TRBD2 (5 bases). CDR3 length: 14 amino acids. Trimming removed 5 bases at V and 7 bases at J, with 15 bases between. Germline CDR1 reads LGHDT; CDR2 reads YNNKEL (reference sequence).

This clonotype was observed at least ten times. V is TRBV7-2 and J is TRBJ1-1, with 10 nucleotides matching TRBD1. Trimming at V came to 2 bases and at J to 5 bases, leaving 5 bases not matched to a gene. In germline, CDR1 is SGHTA, CDR2 FQGNSA. This CDR3 is built from 15 residues. CDR3 loop: CASSLWTGGGTEAFF. The CDR3 nucleotides are TGTGCCAGCAGCTTATGGACAGGGGGGGGGACTGAAGCTTTCTTT.

The chain links TRBV5-8 to TRBJ2-7, with TRBD2 matching 9 bases. The CDR3 length is 16 residues. Germline CDR1 is SGHTS and CDR2 is YDEGEE. V was pared by 1 base and J by 5 bases, with 10 bases of the junction left unmatched. The CDR3 DNA follows: TGTGCCAGCAGCTTGAGGCTAGCGGGAAAGGGCCACGAGCAGTACTTC. This translates into CASSLRLAGKGHEQYF.

This clonotype was counted ten times or more. The chain recombines TRBV7-9 with TRBJ2-7; 7 bases map to TRBD1. Germline V gives CDR1 SEHNR, CDR2 FQNEAQ (reference sequence). V gave up 1 base and J gave up 4 bases; unmatched junction bases: 4. CDR3 length: 14 residues. Here the CDR3 DNA reads TGTGCCAGCAGCTTAGTGGGACAGTCATACGAGCAGTACTTC. This gives the protein CASSLVGQSYEQYF.

This clonotype was observed at least ten times. The V and J genes are TRBV7-2 and TRBJ2-5; D is tentatively TRBD1 or TRBD2 (5 bases each). Germline assignment: CDR1 SGHTA and CDR2 FQGNSA. This CDR3 region has 15 residues. V was clipped by 0 bases and J by 3 bases, with 11 bases between them. The CDR3 loop is CASSLAGTPKETQYF. The DNA of the CDR3 is TGTGCCAGCAGCTTAGCCGGGACGCCTAAAGAGACCCAGTACTTC.

This rearrangement joins TRBV18 to TRBJ2-1; 12 bases fit TRBD2. Germline values: CDR1 KGHSH, CDR2 LQKENI. V shed 6 bases and J 5 bases; nucleotides not matched to a gene: 11. The CDR3 extends over 17 amino acids. The CDR3 DNA follows: TGTGCCAGCTCTCTAAATCTAGCGGGAGGGACACACAATGAGCAGTTCTTC. Protein product: CASSLNLAGGTHNEQFF.

This clonotype has ten or more counts. This sequence joins TRBV27 and TRBJ2-3; the D gene is possibly TRBD2 (6 bases). The CDR3 runs 15 residues. V gave up 8 bases and J gave up 0 bases, with 15 bases separating them. Germline V gene data show CDR1 as MNHEY and CDR2 as SMNVEV (reference sequence). CDR3 sequence: CASAERATSTDTQYF. The DNA for the CDR3 is TGTGCCAGCGCTGAGCGGGCCACTAGCACAGATACGCAGTATTTT.

This clonotype showed up many times. In DNA form, the CDR3 reads TGTGCCACCCGAGCGAGGACTAGCGGGACCTACAATGAGCAGTTCTTC. Residues: CATRARTSGTYNEQFF. This chain uses TRBV19 with TRBJ2-1; 12 bases are shared with TRBD2. Looked up from germline, CDR1 is LNHDA and CDR2 is SQIVND (reference sequence). The V and J ends lost 10 bases and 2 bases, in that order; junction bases with no gene match: 9. This CDR3 has 16 amino acids. Using reference TRBV19 and TRBJ2-1 for the parts outside the CDR3, the full variable domain is DGGITQSPKYLFRKEGQNVTLSCEQNLNHDAMYWYRQDPGQGLRLIYYSQIVNDFQKGDIAEGYSVSREKKESFPLTVTSAQKNPTAFYLCATRARTSGTYNEQFFGPGTRLTVL.

This sequence joins TRBV29-1 and TRBJ2-1; D remains ambiguous. CDR1 SQVTM and CDR2 ANQGSEA come from the germline V gene. V dropped 2 bases and J dropped 5 bases, with 1 base sitting between them. The CDR3 is 10 amino acids. CDR3 sequence (DNA): TGCAGCGTTGAAAACAATGAGCAGTTCTTC. Protein: CSVENNEQFF.

The CDR3 DNA reads TGTGCCAGCAGCCGTGAGCGGGGGGTGGAGACCCAGTACTTC. Its protein product is CASSRERGVETQYF. The V call is TRBV28, the J call TRBJ2-5, with TRBD2 matching over 9 bases. Trimming cost V 6 bases and J 5 bases; bases outside gene matches: 7. Germline CDR1 and CDR2: MDHEN and SYDVKM. This CDR3 has 14 amino acids.

The sample holds many counts of this clonotype. The chain carries TRBV2 and TRBJ2-1; D gene uncertain. This CDR3 is built from 15 residues. Trimming cost V 2 bases and J 0 bases, with 8 bases left between them. Germline V gene sequence: CDR1 SNHLY, CDR2 FYNNEI. The CDR3 reads CASSEMYPSYNEQFF. The CDR3 bases are TGTGCCAGCAGTGAAATGTATCCCTCCTACAATGAGCAGTTCTTC.

DNA for the CDR3: TGTGCCAGCAGCTTAGTTCCTAGCGAGATGGTAGGGGAGCAGTTCTTC. Its translation: CASSLVPSEMVGEQFF. This chain connects TRBV7-9 to TRBJ2-1; maybe TRBD2 (6 bases). CDR3 length equals 16 residues. V was trimmed by 1 base and J by 10 bases, leaving 20 bases between them. CDR1 is SEHNR and CDR2 is FQNEAQ in the germline V gene (reference sequence).

This clonotype was found many times. The genes are TRBV28 and TRBJ2-3; 10 bases match TRBD1. Trimming at V came to 6 bases and at J to 2 bases, leaving 11 bases not matched to a gene. Germline V gene data show CDR1 as MDHEN and CDR2 as SYDVKM. The CDR3 sequence is 17 residues long. The CDR3 nucleotides read TGTGCCAGCAGCCCCGCGACAGGGGGCGCAGACACAGATACGCAGTATTTT. As protein: CASSPATGGADTDTQYF.

This clonotype came up many times. The chain joins TRBV28 to TRBJ2-7; TRBD1 matches 7 bases. CDR3 length: 14 amino acids. The V segment lost 6 bases and the J segment 3 bases; nucleotides outside the gene matches: 8. Germline values: CDR1 MDHEN, CDR2 SYDVKM. The CDR3 here is CASRSRDRVYEQYF. CDR3 nucleotide sequence: TGTGCCAGCAGGTCCCGGGACAGAGTCTACGAGCAGTACTTC.

This clonotype was seen many times. The rearrangement joins TRBV18 to TRBJ2-7; 7 bases line up with TRBD2. The CDR3 has 15 residues. Germline V gene sequence: CDR1 KGHSH, CDR2 LQKENI. V lost 3 bases to trimming and J lost 1 base; unmatched junction nucleotides: 6. The DNA of the CDR3 is TGTGCCAGCTCACCCCAGCGGGATGGGTCCTACGAGCAGTACTTC. This sequence encodes CASSPQRDGSYEQYF.

This clonotype was picked up many times. The rearrangement joins TRBV10-2 to TRBJ2-3; D is ambiguous. Trimming took off 7 bases at V and 4 bases at J, with 12 bases between the two ends. From germline, CDR1 is WSHSY and CDR2 SAAADI. The CDR3 is 13 amino acids. The CDR3 here is CASTPQRPDTQYF. CDR3 bases: TGCGCCAGCACACCCCAAAGACCAGATACGCAGTATTTT.

This clonotype came up a few times. This chain uses TRBV18 with TRBJ1-1; D possibly corresponds to TRBD1 (6 bases). This CDR3 is 17 amino acids long. CDR1 KGHSH and CDR2 LQKENI come from the germline V gene. Trimming took 0 bases from V and 5 from J, leaving 19 bases between them. The CDR3 nucleotides read TGTGCCAGCTCACCACCGTCGGCGGGGGCAGGATCTACTGAAGCTTTCTTT. Protein: CASSPPSAGAGSTEAFF. Combining the CDR3 with reference TRBV18 and TRBJ1-1 gives the whole variable domain NAGVMQNPRHLVRRRGQEARLRCSPMKGHSHVYWYRQLPEEGLKFMVYLQKENIIDESGMPKERFSAEFPKEGPSILRIQQVVRGDSAAYFCASSPPSAGAGSTEAFFGQGTRLTVV.

This clonotype has ten or more counts. This sequence joins TRBV7-9 and TRBJ2-5; the match to TRBD2 covers 9 bases. Germline V CDR1 and CDR2: SEHNR, FQNEAQ (reference sequence). V lost 5 bases to trimming and J lost 6 bases; unmatched junction nucleotides: 19. This CDR3 is 18 amino acids long. The CDR3 nucleotides are TGTGCCAGCAGCGCAACCAACCTCCGGGACGCGGGAGGGAAGACCCAGTACTTC. As protein: CASSATNLRDAGGKTQYF.

The chain uses TRBV28 and TRBJ1-5; D perhaps matches TRBD1 (6 bases). Germline-derived CDR1 and CDR2 are MDHEN and SYDVKM. V dropped 2 bases and J dropped 6 bases, with 11 bases sitting between them. This CDR3 is built from 14 residues. The CDR3 loop is CASSLGGGAQPQHF. CDR3 nucleotide sequence: TGTGCCAGCAGTTTAGGGGGGGGCGCTCAGCCCCAGCATTTT.

This chain uses TRBV2 with TRBJ1-4, with 7 bases matching TRBD1. CDR1 SNHLY and CDR2 FYNNEI come from the germline V gene. The trim removed 3 bases at V and 4 bases at J, leaving 11 bases unmatched. The CDR3 covers 17 residues. CDR3 residues: CASSDPIGQAYNEKLFF. The CDR3 nucleotides are TGTGCCAGCAGTGATCCAATCGGACAGGCTTATAATGAAAAACTGTTTTTT. Supplemented by reference TRBV2 and TRBJ1-4, the full variable domain reads EPEVTQTPSHQVTQMGQEVILRCVPISNHLYFYWYRQILGQKVEFLVSFYNNEISEKSEIFDDQFSVERPDGSNFTLKIRSTKLEDSAMYFCASSDPIGQAYNEKLFFGSGTQLSVL.

This clonotype was counted a few times. The chain joins TRBV6-6 to TRBJ2-2; 11 nucleotides align to TRBD2. The J segment lost 6 bases and the V segment lost 2 bases, leaving 11 bases of the junction unmatched. Germline lookup yields CDR1 MNHNY and CDR2 SVGAGI (reference sequence). The CDR3 has 18 residues. The CDR3 bases are TGTGCCAGCAGTTACCTCATGACTAGCGGGAAGATCGCCGGGGAGCTGTTTTTT. The encoded protein is CASSYLMTSGKIAGELFF.

Note on this clonotype: A much larger clonotype is one base distant, so this may be a read error. The V and J genes are TRBV30 and TRBJ1-4, with D perhaps TRBD1 (6 bases). Trimming removed 5 bases from V and 8 bases from J, with 24 bases in between. The germline gives CDR1 GTSNPN, CDR2 SVGIG (reference sequence). The length of the CDR3 is 16 residues. CDR3 loop: CAWCHLLQGTYEKLFF. The CDR3 nucleotides are TGTGCCTGGTGTCATCTCCTTCAGGGGACGTACGAAAAACTGTTTTTT.

The chain is built from TRBV6-2 or TRBV6-3 and TRBJ2-7, with 7 bases fitting TRBD1. The ends lost 8 bases at V and 2 bases at J; junction bases unmatched: 9. The V gene's germline CDR1 is MNHEY and CDR2 SVGEGT. The CDR3 spans 14 residues. The CDR3 loop reads CASQKGGVAYEQYF. Here the CDR3 DNA reads TGTGCCAGCCAAAAAGGGGGCGTTGCCTACGAGCAGTACTTC.